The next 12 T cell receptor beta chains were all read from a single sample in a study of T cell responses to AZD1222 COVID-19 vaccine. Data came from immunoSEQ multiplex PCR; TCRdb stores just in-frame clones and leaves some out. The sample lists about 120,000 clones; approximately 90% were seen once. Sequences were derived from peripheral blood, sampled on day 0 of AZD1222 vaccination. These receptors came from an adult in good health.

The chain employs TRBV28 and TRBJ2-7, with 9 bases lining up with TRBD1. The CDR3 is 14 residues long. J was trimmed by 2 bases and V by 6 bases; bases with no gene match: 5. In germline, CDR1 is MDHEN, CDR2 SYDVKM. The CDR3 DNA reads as TGTGCCAGCAGCGTCAGACAGGGGGCCTACGAGCAGTACGTC. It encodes CASSVRQGAYEQYV.

For the CDR3, the DNA is TGTGCCAGCAGCCCAGGGGCCCGGGAGGGACGCCTCCACTTT. The encoded protein is CASSPGAREGRLHF. This sequence joins TRBV11-2 and TRBJ1-6; D possibly corresponds to TRBD1 (6 bases). The V end lost 5 bases, the J end lost 15 bases, and 20 bases lay between the germline ends. Per the germline V gene, CDR1 is SGHAT and CDR2 is FQNNGV. This CDR3 is built from 14 residues.

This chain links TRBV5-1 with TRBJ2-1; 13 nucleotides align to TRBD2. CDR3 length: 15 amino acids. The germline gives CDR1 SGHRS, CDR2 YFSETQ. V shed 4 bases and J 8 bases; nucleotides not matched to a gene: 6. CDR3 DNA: TGCGCCAGCAGCGAGGGACTAGCGGGGTGGGATGAGCAGTTCTTC. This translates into CASSEGLAGWDEQFF.

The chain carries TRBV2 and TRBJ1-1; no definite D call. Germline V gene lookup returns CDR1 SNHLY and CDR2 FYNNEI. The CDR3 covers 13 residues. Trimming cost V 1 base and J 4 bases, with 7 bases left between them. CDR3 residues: CASSEGFGTEAFF. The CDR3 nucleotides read TGTGCCAGCAGTGAAGGGTTTGGCACTGAAGCTTTCTTT. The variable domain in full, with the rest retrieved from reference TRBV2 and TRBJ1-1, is EPEVTQTPSHQVTQMGQEVILRCVPISNHLYFYWYRQILGQKVEFLVSFYNNEISEKSEIFDDQFSVERPDGSNFTLKIRSTKLEDSAMYFCASSEGFGTEAFFGQGTRLTVV.

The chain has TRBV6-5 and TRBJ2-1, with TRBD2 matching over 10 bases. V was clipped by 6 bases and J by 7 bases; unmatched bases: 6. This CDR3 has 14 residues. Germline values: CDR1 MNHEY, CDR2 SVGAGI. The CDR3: CASSQRGGPNEQFF. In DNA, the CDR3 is TGTGCCAGCAGCCAGCGGGGGGGCCCAAATGAGCAGTTCTTC.

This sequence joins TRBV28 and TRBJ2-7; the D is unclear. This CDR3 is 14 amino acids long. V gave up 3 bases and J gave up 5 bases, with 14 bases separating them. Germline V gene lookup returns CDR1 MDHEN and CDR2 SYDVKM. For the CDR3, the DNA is TGTGCCAGCAGTTTGGGCACGGCTCGAAACGAGCAGTACGTC. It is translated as CASSLGTARNEQYV.

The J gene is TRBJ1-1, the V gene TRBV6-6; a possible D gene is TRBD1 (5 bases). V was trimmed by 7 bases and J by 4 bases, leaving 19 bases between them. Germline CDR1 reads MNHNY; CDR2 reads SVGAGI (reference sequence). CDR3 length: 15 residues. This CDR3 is CASTTTGLPLTEAFF. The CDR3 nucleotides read TGTGCCAGCACTACCACGGGGCTCCCGCTCACTGAAGCTTTCTTT.

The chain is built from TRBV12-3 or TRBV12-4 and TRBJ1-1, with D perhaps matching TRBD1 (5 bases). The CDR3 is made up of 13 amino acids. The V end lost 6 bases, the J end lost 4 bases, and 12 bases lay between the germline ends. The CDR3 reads CASSPPRATEAFF. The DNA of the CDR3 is TGTGCCAGCAGCCCTCCCAGGGCCACTGAAGCTTTCTTT.

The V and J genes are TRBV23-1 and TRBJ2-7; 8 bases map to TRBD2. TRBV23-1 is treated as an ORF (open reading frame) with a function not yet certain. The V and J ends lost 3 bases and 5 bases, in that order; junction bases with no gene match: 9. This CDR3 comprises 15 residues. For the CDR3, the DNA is TGCGCCAGCAGTCACATGAGCGGGAGTAAAGACGAGCAGTACGTC. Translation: CASSHMSGSKDEQYV.

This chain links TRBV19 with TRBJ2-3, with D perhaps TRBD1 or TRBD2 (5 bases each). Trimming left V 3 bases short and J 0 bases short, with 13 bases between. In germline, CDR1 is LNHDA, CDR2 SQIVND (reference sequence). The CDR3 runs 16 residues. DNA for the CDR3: TGTGCCAGTAGTATGGGACGGCCGACAAGCACAGATACGCAGTATTTT. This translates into CASSMGRPTSTDTQYF.

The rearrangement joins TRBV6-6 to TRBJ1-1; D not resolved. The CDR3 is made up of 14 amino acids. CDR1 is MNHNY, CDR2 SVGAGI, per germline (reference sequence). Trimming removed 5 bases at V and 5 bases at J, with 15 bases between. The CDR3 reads CASSPLSPETEAFF. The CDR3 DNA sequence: TGTGCCAGCAGTCCTCTTTCCCCCGAAACTGAAGCTTTCTTT.

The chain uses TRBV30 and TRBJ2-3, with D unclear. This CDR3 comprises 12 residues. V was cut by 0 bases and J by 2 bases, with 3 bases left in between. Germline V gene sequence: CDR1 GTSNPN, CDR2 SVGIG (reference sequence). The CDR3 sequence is CAWSVITDTQYF. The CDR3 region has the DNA TGTGCCTGGAGTGTAATCACAGATACGCAGTATTTT.